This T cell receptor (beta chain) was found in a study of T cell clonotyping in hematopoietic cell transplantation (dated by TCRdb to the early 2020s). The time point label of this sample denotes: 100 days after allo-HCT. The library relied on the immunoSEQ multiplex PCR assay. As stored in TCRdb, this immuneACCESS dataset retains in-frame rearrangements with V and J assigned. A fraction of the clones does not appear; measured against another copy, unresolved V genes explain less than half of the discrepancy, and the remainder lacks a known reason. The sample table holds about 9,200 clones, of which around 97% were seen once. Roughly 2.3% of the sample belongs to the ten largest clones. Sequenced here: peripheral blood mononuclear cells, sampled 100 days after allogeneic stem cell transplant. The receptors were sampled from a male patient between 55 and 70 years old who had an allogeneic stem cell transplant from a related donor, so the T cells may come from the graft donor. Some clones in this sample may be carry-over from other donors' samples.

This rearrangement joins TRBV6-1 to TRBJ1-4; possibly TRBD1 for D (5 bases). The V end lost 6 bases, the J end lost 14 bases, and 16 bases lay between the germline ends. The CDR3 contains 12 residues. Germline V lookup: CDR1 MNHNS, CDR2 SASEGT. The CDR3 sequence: CASRTWGGGLFF. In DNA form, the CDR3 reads TGTGCCAGCAGGACCTGGGGGGGAGGGCTGTTTTTT.